This T cell receptor beta chain was identified in a study of blood T cells in healthy people across ages. Study results and limitations: The unsorted PBMCs prevented any conclusive comparison of naive versus antigen-experienced cells. Versus aged donors, long-lived donors had higher diversity and more naive CD4+ cells.

PCR was performed a second time for about 7 to 12 cycles using a sample-barcoded 5' primer and a J-beta primer mix. One entry per CDR3 protein results from TCRdb running MiXCR on the 5' RACE reads. In the table there are approximately 350,000 distinct CDR3 sequences, about 52% of which are singletons. This clonotype appeared many times. Its antigen is not identified. Per individual sample, total RNA of at least 6 micrograms was extracted. The sequence was collected from a man between 60 and 75 years old in good health. Sample: blood.

The CDR3, as DNA: TGCAGTCCCCTCATACAGGGCAATGAGCAGTTCTTC. Residues: CSPLIQGNEQFF. The V call is TRBV29-1, the J call TRBJ2-1; D is possibly TRBD1 (6 bases). This CDR3 is 12 amino acids long. Germline CDR1 and CDR2: SQVTM and ANQGSEA.